The 14 T cell receptor beta chains below all came from one sample that was sequenced in a study of blood T cell repertoires in COVID-19. Here immunoSEQ multiplex PCR was the method, and the copy in TCRdb shows in-frame clones only, minus some. The sample holds about 210,000 clones, roughly 85% seen once. The sample consisted of PBMCs or T cells enriched from blood (not recorded which). The source of these receptors is a man aged 35 to 55 who had recovered from COVID-19.

The chain joins TRBV6-5 to TRBJ2-5, with a possible D match to TRBD1 (6 bases). Germline V CDR1 and CDR2: MNHEY, SVGAGI. With 5 bases removed from V and 5 bases from J, the gap between germline ends came to 18 bases. CDR3 length: 15 residues. CDR3 residues: CASSHQGAGEETQYF. The DNA for the CDR3 is TGTGCCAGCAGTCACCAAGGGGCAGGGGAGGAGACCCAGTACTTC.

The chain recombines TRBV7-9 with TRBJ2-3; a possible D gene is TRBD1 (5 bases). Trimming shortened V by 4 bases and J by 0 bases, and 11 bases separated the two germline ends. The germline gives CDR1 SEHNR, CDR2 FQNEAQ (reference sequence). This CDR3 contains 15 residues. The CDR3 nucleotides are TGTGCCAGCAGCTCCCGACAGCCCAGCACAGATACGCAGTATTTT. Protein: CASSSRQPSTDTQYF.

The chain uses TRBV7-2 and TRBJ1-1; tentatively, D is TRBD1 (6 bases). V lost 1 base, J lost 7 bases, and 19 bases lay in between. The CDR3 runs 16 residues. CDR1 SGHTA and CDR2 FQGNSA come from the germline V gene. CDR3 in amino acids: CASSLGRGGRSNEAFF. The CDR3 DNA reads as TGTGCCAGCAGCTTAGGGCGGGGGGGGCGTTCAAATGAAGCTTTCTTT. Combining the CDR3 with reference TRBV7-2 and TRBJ1-1 gives the whole variable domain GAGVSQSPSNKVTEKGKDVELRCDPISGHTALYWYRQSLGQGLEFLIYFQGNSAPDKSGLPSDRFSAERTGGSVSTLTIQRTQQEDSAVYLCASSLGRGGRSNEAFFGQGTRLTVV.

The V call is TRBV7-9, the J call TRBJ2-2, with D perhaps matching TRBD2 (7 bases). The germline V gene encodes CDR1 SEHNR and CDR2 FQNEAQ (reference sequence). The germline V and J ends were trimmed by 4 bases and 4 bases, with 16 bases remaining between them. The CDR3 has 16 residues. CDR3 loop: CASSSPAGAVTGELFF. The CDR3, as DNA: TGTGCCAGCAGCTCCCCCGCGGGGGCGGTCACCGGGGAGCTGTTTTTT.

This chain links TRBV7-9 with TRBJ1-2; tentative D call: TRBD1 (6 bases). The CDR3 runs to 13 residues. Germline loops: CDR1 SEHNR, CDR2 FQNEAQ (reference sequence). Trimming stripped 4 bases from V and 1 base from J, with 7 bases between. Written as DNA, the CDR3 is TGTGCCAGCAGCTACAGGGATAACTATGGCTACACCTTC. Translated, it gives CASSYRDNYGYTF.

The chain joins TRBV11-2 to TRBJ2-7; a possible D gene is TRBD2 (5 bases). The V gene lost 4 bases and the J gene lost 3 bases, with 13 bases spanning the gap. This CDR3 is 14 amino acids long. Germline-derived CDR1 and CDR2 are SGHAT and FQNNGV. Here the CDR3 DNA reads TGTGCCAGCAGCTCCACCTCGGGGATCTACGAGCAGTACTTC. Its protein is CASSSTSGIYEQYF.

This clone was counted ten times or more. In the same sample, other DNA sequences code for this CDR3. The J gene is TRBJ2-1, the V gene TRBV6-4; 9 nucleotides match TRBD2. V lost 3 bases, J lost 4 bases, and 1 base stayed unmatched. Germline loops: CDR1 MRHNA, CDR2 SNTAGT. This CDR3 contains 14 residues. CDR3 DNA: TGTGCCAGCAGTGAGGCGGGAGGGTACAATGAGCAGTTCTTC. Translation gives CASSEAGGYNEQFF.

The table lists this clone with a few counts. This chain joins TRBV2 and TRBJ1-3; maybe TRBD1 (6 bases). V was cut by 6 bases and J by 3 bases, with 15 bases left in between. CDR3 length equals 15 residues. CDR1 and CDR2 from the germline V gene are SNHLY and FYNNEI. This chain's CDR3 is CASRRGTVFGNTIYF. The CDR3 DNA reads TGTGCCAGCAGGAGGGGGACCGTCTTTGGAAACACCATATATTTT.

This chain connects TRBV29-1 to TRBJ2-1, with TRBD2 matching over 10 bases. V trimming: 0 bases; J trimming: 6 bases; junction bases outside the gene matches: 8. Germline CDR1 SQVTM, CDR2 ANQGSEA. There are 16 residues in the CDR3. Written as DNA, the CDR3 is TGCAGCGTTGAAGATCAAAGCGGGAGGGCCTTCAATGAGCAGTTCTTC. It yields the protein CSVEDQSGRAFNEQFF.

This sequence joins TRBV12-2 and TRBJ2-7; the D segment call TRBD1 is taken from the table without a DNA check. TRBV12-2 is labeled a pseudogene. The CDR3 consists of 17 residues. DNA of the CDR3: TGTGCAAGTCGCTCGACACTATGGGGGACAGGGGGCGACGAGCAGTACTTC. This translates into CASRSTLWGTGGDEQYF.

CDR3 sequence: CASSANGDRVYEQYF. CDR3 sequence (DNA): TGTGCCAGCAGCGCGAACGGGGACAGAGTCTACGAGCAGTACTTC. The gene calls are TRBV5-4 and TRBJ2-7, with 7 bases lining up with TRBD1. CDR3 length: 15 amino acids. Per germline, CDR1 SGHNT and CDR2 YYREEE (reference sequence). J lost 3 bases, V lost 4 bases, and 10 bases had no gene match. The full variable domain, its missing parts supplied by reference TRBV5-4 and TRBJ2-7, is ETGVTQSPTHLIKTRGQQVTLRCSSQSGHNTVSWYQQALGQGPQFIFQYYREEENGRGNFPPRFSGLQFPNYSSELNVNALELDDSALYLCASSANGDRVYEQYFGPGTRLTVT.

J is TRBJ2-2 and V is TRBV7-2, with 8 bases fitting TRBD2. The CDR3 covers 15 residues. Germline V CDR1 and CDR2: SGHTA, FQGNSA. After removal of 5 bases from V and 7 bases from J, the junction contained 9 bases not matched to a gene. The CDR3 bases are TGTGCCAGCAGCCCGGGGACTAGACTTGGCGGGGAGCTGTTTTTT. The encoded protein is CASSPGTRLGGELFF.

The rearrangement uses TRBV19 and TRBJ1-1; 8 bases map to TRBD1. The CDR3 runs 15 residues. Germline V gene sequence: CDR1 LNHDA, CDR2 SQIVND (reference sequence). J lost 4 bases, V lost 5 bases, and 9 bases had no gene match. The CDR3 DNA is TGTGCCAGTAGTTCCCTCGGACAGGGAGGCACTGAAGCTTTCTTT. Residues: CASSSLGQGGTEAFF.

The chain carries TRBV9 and TRBJ1-2, with D uncertain. The CDR3 has 14 amino acids. CDR1 is SGDLS, CDR2 YYNGEE, per germline. The ends were cut back, 2 bases at V and 5 bases at J, with 13 bases in the middle. The DNA of the CDR3 is TGTGCCAGCAGCGTGGGAGACTCCGAGTATGGCTACACCTTC. Its protein is CASSVGDSEYGYTF.